The rows below give T cell receptor beta chains drawn from one sample of a study of blood T cell repertoires in COVID-19. Data came from immunoSEQ multiplex PCR; TCRdb stores just in-frame clones and leaves some out. The table lists 65,000 to 70,000 clones, 70% to 90% of them singletons. The source material was peripheral blood. The receptors derive from a man between 35 and 55 years old with COVID-19, enrolled during active disease. Both conserved end residues are part of each CDR3. Fields, in order: J gene, D gene, V gene, clone size, CDR3 protein, CDR3 DNA. D genes are given only for firm matches. The size of a clone is reported for some rows only, either as once, few or many, or as a class for expanded clones.

J: TRBJ1-2; D: -; V: TRBV5-1; size: -; CDR3: CASSLAGTGGYTF; DNA: TGCGCCAGCAGCTTAGCAGGCACGGGAGGCTACACCTTC
J: TRBJ1-4; D: TRBD1; V: TRBV3-1/TRBV3-2; size: -; CDR3: CASSPGQGLKLFF; DNA: TGTGCCAGCAGCCCGGGACAGGGACTAAAACTGTTTTTT
J: TRBJ2-1; D: TRBD2; V: TRBV2; size: -; CDR3: CASRASGVVYEQFF; DNA: TGTGCCAGCAGGGCTAGCGGGGTGGTCTATGAGCAGTTCTTC
J: TRBJ2-7; D: TRBD2; V: TRBV9; size: -; CDR3: CASSTQRGSLYEQYF; DNA: TGTGCCAGCAGCACACAGCGGGGGTCCCTTTACGAGCAGTACTTC
J: TRBJ1-3; D: TRBD1; V: TRBV6-6; size: -; CDR3: CASRQGGNTIYF; DNA: TGTGCCAGCAGACAGGGGGGAAACACCATATATTTT
J: TRBJ1-3; D: -; V: TRBV10-3; size: -; CDR3: CAISRSVSGNTIYF; DNA: TGTGCCATCTCCCGGTCCGTCTCTGGAAACACCATATATTTT
J: TRBJ2-7; D: -; V: TRBV10-2; size: few; CDR3: CASSDTVHEQYF; DNA: TGCGCCAGCAGTGATACGGTCCACGAGCAGTACTTC
J: TRBJ1-2; D: -; V: TRBV30; size: -; CDR3: CAWDYREEGYTF; DNA: TGTGCCTGGGACTACAGGGAAGAAGGCTACACCTTC
J: TRBJ2-5; D: TRBD2; V: TRBV27; size: -; CDR3: CASSLLGREETQYF; DNA: TGTGCCAGCAGTTTACTAGGGAGGGAAGAGACCCAGTACTTC
J: TRBJ1-2; D: TRBD1; V: TRBV10-3; size: -; CDR3: CAISEFGTGPYGYTF; DNA: TGTGCCATCAGTGAGTTCGGGACAGGGCCCTATGGCTACACCTTC
J: TRBJ2-7; D: -; V: TRBV4-2; size: -; CDR3: CASSQDSAPGYEQYF; DNA: TGTGCCAGCAGCCAAGATAGCGCGCCGGGATACGAGCAGTACTTC
J: TRBJ2-1; D: -; V: TRBV9; size: -; CDR3: CASSVAGTYNEQFF; DNA: TGTGCCAGCAGCGTAGCGGGTACCTACAATGAGCAGTTCTTC
J: TRBJ2-7; D: -; V: TRBV5-1; size: -; CDR3: CASSFDSFYEQYF; DNA: TGCGCCAGCAGCTTCGACAGCTTTTACGAGCAGTACTTC
J: TRBJ1-5; D: TRBD1; V: TRBV6-5; size: -; CDR3: CASSPGTGGSQPQHF; DNA: TGTGCCAGCAGTCCCGGGACAGGGGGCAGCCAGCCCCAGCATTTT
J: TRBJ1-2; D: TRBD1; V: TRBV5-4; size: -; CDR3: CASSTFTGGANYGYTF; DNA: TGTGCCAGCAGCACCTTTACAGGGGGCGCTAACTATGGCTACACCTTC
J: TRBJ1-2; D: -; V: TRBV10-3; size: -; CDR3: CAAGGLNYGYTF; DNA: TGTGCCGCCGGTGGGCTTAACTATGGCTACACCTTC
J: TRBJ2-7; D: -; V: TRBV10-3; size: -; CDR3: CAISSFRGANEQYF; DNA: TGTGCCATCAGTTCCTTTCGGGGGGCCAACGAGCAGTACTTC
J: TRBJ2-2; D: TRBD1; V: TRBV6-5; size: -; CDR3: CASSSGQGTGELFF; DNA: TGTGCCAGCAGTTCCGGACAGGGCACCGGGGAGCTGTTTTTT
J: TRBJ2-7; D: -; V: TRBV5-1; size: -; CDR3: CASSPSPDPFEQYF; DNA: TGCGCCAGCAGCCCGAGCCCCGATCCGTTCGAGCAGTACTTC
J: TRBJ2-5; D: TRBD2; V: TRBV6-5; size: -; CDR3: CASSTSGGFMETQYF; DNA: TGTGCCAGCTCGACTAGCGGGGGGTTCATGGAGACCCAGTACTTC
J: TRBJ2-2; D: -; V: TRBV9; size: -; CDR3: CASSVAEQRAGGTGELFF; DNA: TGTGCCAGCAGCGTAGCTGAGCAGCGGGCAGGGGGCACCGGGGAGCTGTTTTTT
J: TRBJ2-1; D: -; V: TRBV18; size: -; CDR3: CASSPSGTYNEQFF; DNA: TGTGCCAGCTCACCATCAGGGACCTACAATGAGCAGTTCTTC
J: TRBJ1-6; D: -; V: TRBV2; size: -; CDR3: CASSQGTTTNSPLHF; DNA: TGTGCCAGCAGCCAGGGGACGACTACTAATTCACCCCTCCACTTT
J: TRBJ2-2; D: -; V: TRBV6-1; size: once; CDR3: CASSEARGGGRGTGELFF; DNA: TGTGCCAGCAGTGAAGCTCGCGGCGGGGGCAGGGGCACCGGGGAGCTGTTTTTT
J: TRBJ1-5; D: -; V: TRBV6-6; size: many; CDR3: CASSTDLQPQHF; DNA: TGTGCCAGCAGCACCGACTTGCAGCCCCAGCATTTT
J: TRBJ2-5; D: TRBD2; V: TRBV6-5; size: -; CDR3: CASSWQRGEETQYF; DNA: TGTGCCAGCAGTTGGCAGCGGGGGGAAGAGACCCAGTACTTC
J: TRBJ1-6; D: -; V: TRBV28; size: -; CDR3: CASSWHSPLHF; DNA: TGTGCCAGCAGTTGGCATTCACCCCTCCACTTT
J: TRBJ2-3; D: TRBD2; V: TRBV10-1; size: -; CDR3: CASSLSSGGHTDTQYF; DNA: TGCGCCAGCAGTCTGTCTAGCGGGGGGCACACAGATACGCAGTATTTT
J: TRBJ2-1; D: TRBD2; V: TRBV5-1; size: -; CDR3: CASRLNGGGYNEQFF; DNA: TGCGCCAGCCGTTTAAACGGGGGGGGATACAATGAGCAGTTCTTC
J: TRBJ2-3; D: -; V: TRBV29-1; size: -; CDR3: CSVLWTGTDTQYF; DNA: TGCAGCGTCTTATGGACTGGCACAGATACGCAGTATTTT
J: TRBJ2-7; D: -; V: TRBV6-5; size: -; CDR3: CASRAAAVYEQYF; DNA: TGTGCCAGCAGAGCCGCGGCAGTGTACGAGCAGTACTTC
J: TRBJ2-2; D: TRBD2; V: TRBV30; size: -; CDR3: CAWSVSSGVNTGELFF; DNA: TGTGCCTGGAGTGTTAGTAGCGGGGTGAACACCGGGGAGCTGTTTTTT
J: TRBJ2-1; D: -; V: TRBV30; size: -; CDR3: CAWSPLHPEVQFF; DNA: TGTGCCTGGAGCCCCTTACACCCGGAGGTGCAGTTCTTC
J: TRBJ1-1; D: -; V: TRBV19; size: -; CDR3: CASSKTGRDTEAFF; DNA: TGTGCCAGTAGCAAGACAGGCCGGGACACTGAAGCTTTCTTT
J: TRBJ1-1; D: -; V: TRBV27; size: once; CDR3: CASIPRVNMNTEAFF; DNA: TGTGCCAGCATCCCCAGGGTAAATATGAACACTGAAGCTTTCTTT
J: TRBJ2-7; D: TRBD2; V: TRBV4-1; size: -; CDR3: CASSQRLAGGLSYEQYF; DNA: TGCGCCAGCAGCCAACGACTAGCGGGGGGTCTCTCCTACGAGCAGTACTTC
J: TRBJ1-4; D: -; V: TRBV5-6; size: -; CDR3: CASSLSGATTNEKLFF; DNA: TGTGCCAGCAGCTTGTCAGGGGCGACAACTAATGAAAAACTGTTTTTT
J: TRBJ2-2; D: TRBD1; V: TRBV6-6; size: few; CDR3: CASSYDRGNTGELFF; DNA: TGTGCCAGCAGTTACGACAGGGGGAACACCGGGGAGCTGTTTTTT
J: TRBJ2-7; D: -; V: TRBV4-2; size: -; CDR3: CASSQGRDLGYEQYF; DNA: TGTGCCAGCAGCCAAGGCCGGGACTTAGGCTACGAGCAGTACTTC
J: TRBJ2-1; D: -; V: TRBV5-1; size: -; CDR3: CASSLGQTYNEQFF; DNA: TGCGCCAGCAGCTTGGGGCAAACGTACAATGAGCAGTTCTTC
J: TRBJ2-3; D: -; V: TRBV5-4; size: -; CDR3: CASSLVSDGTDTQYF; DNA: TGTGCCAGCAGCTTGGTCTCAGATGGTACAGATACGCAGTATTTT
J: TRBJ2-7; D: TRBD2; V: TRBV2; size: -; CDR3: CASRNPSGGPYEQYF; DNA: TGTGCCAGCAGAAACCCTAGCGGGGGGCCCTACGAGCAGTACTTC
J: TRBJ2-2; D: TRBD1; V: TRBV5-4; size: -; CDR3: CASSTSPGTGFPGELFF; DNA: TGTGCCAGCAGCACCAGTCCCGGGACAGGGTTCCCCGGGGAGCTGTTTTTT
J: TRBJ1-2; D: TRBD1; V: TRBV4-2; size: -; CDR3: CASSRFGQGASYGYTF; DNA: TGTGCCAGCAGCCGATTCGGACAGGGGGCCTCCTATGGCTACACCTTC
J: TRBJ2-7; D: TRBD2; V: TRBV28; size: once; CDR3: CASSPSGLSYEQYF; DNA: TGTGCCAGCAGTCCTAGCGGCTTGTCCTACGAGCAGTACTTC